The subject of this entry is one T cell receptor beta chain. Its antigen is still unknown. This entry comes from a study of blood T cells in healthy people across ages. Whole-study findings and limits: Getting older went along with TCR beta diversity per million T cells dropping roughly linearly.

The second PCR ran about 6 to 12 cycles with a sample-barcoded 5' primer and J-beta primers. CDR3-containing paired-end reads numbering at least 2.5 million came from each sample. A single record per CDR3 protein comes from TCRdb applying MiXCR to the 5' RACE reads. The data contain 1.5 million to 2 million distinct CDR3 sequences, roughly 28% of them seen just once; the ten biggest clones take up 7.7%. It was about 9.4 milliliters of peripheral blood that were drawn from each donor. This CDR3 spans 16 amino acids. J gave up 4 bases and V 7 bases, and 12 bases lay outside the gene matches. Germline V gene sequence: CDR1 KGHDR, CDR2 SFDVKD.

This clonotype was obtained from a woman younger than 45 in good health. The chain recombines TRBV24-1 with TRBJ1-5; 7 bases are shared with TRBD1. The sample consisted of blood. CDR3 region: CATSSTGALGNQPQHF. CDR3 in DNA: TGTGCCACCAGCAGTACAGGGGCCCTGGGTAATCAGCCCCAGCATTTT.